A single sample is the source of the 8 T cell receptor beta chains below, sequenced in a study of T cell repertoires in cytomegalovirus infection (dated by TCRdb to between 2017 and 2020). For sequencing, an Illumina HiSeq 1500 was employed. The public sequencing data were trimmed at Q25 with fastp and processed into clonotypes with MiXCR by TCRdb, which kept only in-frame beta chains. Here each entry gathers all rows of one CDR3 protein and keeps the most common genes and DNA. Here the sample has 76,000 or so distinct CDR3 sequences; approximately 3.7% occur a single time. The ten biggest clones cover 4% to 5.5% of the sample. Sample: PBMCs. The receptor set was obtained from a human donor in good health (CMV status not recorded). Some clones in this sample may be carry-over from other donors' samples.

This clonotype was seen ten or more times. The V gene is TRBV6-1, the J gene TRBJ1-2, with D possibly being TRBD1 (6 bases). The CDR3 length is 13 residues. V gave up 2 bases and J gave up 4 bases, with 8 bases separating them. Germline V gives CDR1 MNHNS, CDR2 SASEGT. The chain's CDR3 is CASSESGVYGYTF. CDR3 in DNA: TGTGCCAGCAGTGAATCAGGGGTCTATGGCTACACCTTC.

At least ten counts were recorded for this clonotype. The chain couples TRBV12-3 or TRBV12-4 to TRBJ1-2; 7 nucleotides match TRBD1. The V gene end was trimmed by 2 bases and the J gene end by 8 bases; junction bases not matched to a gene: 14. The length of the CDR3 is 16 residues. CDR3 sequence (DNA): TGTGCCAGCAGTTTAATCCCGACAGGGAGGATGGGAGGCTACACCTTC. Protein product: CASSLIPTGRMGGYTF.

This clonotype occurred many times. The V gene is TRBV7-2, the J gene TRBJ1-6; D is uncertain. V gave up 1 base and J gave up 12 bases, with 16 bases separating them. The CDR3 runs to 15 residues. CDR1 SGHTA and CDR2 FQGNSA come from the germline V gene. CDR3 residues: CASSLEAGRAGPLHF. The CDR3 DNA reads as TGTGCCAGCAGCTTAGAGGCAGGTCGCGCGGGACCCCTCCACTTT.

At least ten counts were recorded for this clonotype. This chain connects TRBV7-2 to TRBJ1-6, with a tentative D call TRBD1 (5 bases). The V gene's germline CDR1 is SGHTA and CDR2 FQGNSA. The ends were cut back, 4 bases at V and 5 bases at J, with 15 bases in the middle. The CDR3 has 16 residues. The CDR3 region is CASSYRSLGDNSPLHF. The CDR3 DNA follows: TGTGCCAGCAGCTACCGCTCTCTGGGGGATAATTCACCCCTCCACTTT.

There are many counts of this clonotype. V and J are TRBV7-2 and TRBJ2-1; 10 bases fit TRBD2. CDR1 is SGHTA, CDR2 FQGNSA, per germline. V shed 3 bases and J 7 bases; nucleotides not matched to a gene: 6. There are 15 residues in the CDR3. The CDR3 nucleotides are TGTGCCAGCAGCTTTAATAGCGGGGGGAAAAATGAGCAGTTCTTC. Its translation: CASSFNSGGKNEQFF.

This clonotype was picked up many times. The CDR3 reads CASSLGRDQPQHF. The CDR3 region has the DNA TGTGCCAGCAGCTTAGGACGGGATCAGCCCCAGCATTTT. V and J are TRBV7-8 and TRBJ1-5; D is undetermined. Germline V CDR1 and CDR2: SGHVS, FQNEAQ. The V end lost 1 base, the J end lost 5 bases, and 6 bases lay between the germline ends. The CDR3 covers 13 residues.

At least ten counts were recorded for this clonotype. The chain links TRBV7-9 to TRBJ2-4, with a tentative D call TRBD1 (6 bases). The CDR3 sequence is 12 residues long. Germline assignment: CDR1 SEHNR and CDR2 FQNEAQ (reference sequence). Deletions cut 6 bases from V and 11 bases from J, with 14 bases between. The CDR3 region is CASSPQGSVQYF. In nucleotides, the CDR3 is TGTGCCAGCAGTCCACAGGGATCGGTTCAGTACTTC.

This clonotype was observed at least ten times. The V and J genes are TRBV27 and TRBJ2-7; D unclear. V lost 5 bases to trimming and J lost 1 base, with 15 bases between them. The CDR3 consists of 15 residues. Germline V CDR1 and CDR2: MNHEY, SMNVEV (reference sequence). CDR3 sequence: CASSKARIRSYEQYF. In DNA, the CDR3 is TGTGCCAGCAGTAAGGCCAGAATTAGATCCTACGAGCAGTACTTC.